These 10 T cell receptor beta chains share one sample of origin, sequenced in a study of graft-versus-host responses after intestinal transplantation. Method: immunoSEQ multiplex PCR; TCRdb's copy keeps in-frame clones and lacks some. The sample carries approximately 17,000 clones, roughly 80% recorded once. Investigators treated the graft tissue so that it released intraepithelial and lamina propria lymphocytes. The sequences come from ileum tissue, collected around 580 days after intestinal transplantation. The source of these receptors is a human patient who received an intestinal transplant, so some T cells may come from the graft donor.

The chain uses TRBV6-5 and TRBJ2-6, with D unresolved. The CDR3 runs to 14 residues. Germline V lookup: CDR1 MNHEY, CDR2 SVGAGI. Trimming left V 4 bases short and J 0 bases short, with 4 bases between. The CDR3 region is CASSLLSGANVLTF. The CDR3 nucleotides read TGTGCCAGCAGTTTACTCTCTGGGGCCAACGTCCTGACTTTC.

The chain uses TRBV29-1 and TRBJ1-1; D call uncertain. The germline V gene encodes CDR1 SQVTM and CDR2 ANQGSEA. The CDR3 covers 13 residues. V lost 3 bases to trimming and J lost 1 base, with 9 bases between them. This CDR3 reads CSVDEGPNTEAFF. In DNA, the CDR3 is TGCAGCGTTGATGAGGGTCCGAACACTGAAGCTTTCTTT. The whole variable domain, remainder taken from reference TRBV29-1 and TRBJ1-1, is SAVISQKPSRDICQRGTSLTIQCQVDSQVTMMFWYRQQPGQSLTLIATANQGSEATYESGFVIDKFPISRPNLTFSTLTVSNMSPEDSSIYLCSVDEGPNTEAFFGQGTRLTVV.

This clone showed up just once. The chain combines TRBV6-5 with TRBJ2-3; no clear D gene. The CDR3 runs to 12 residues. The ends were cut back, 7 bases at V and 0 bases at J, with 5 bases in the middle. Germline V gene sequence: CDR1 MNHEY, CDR2 SVGAGI. CDR3 DNA: TGTGCCAGCACCTCTAGCACAGATACGCAGTATTTT. The encoded protein is CASTSSTDTQYF.

The sample holds one count of this clone. The rearrangement uses TRBV27 and TRBJ1-2; maybe TRBD1 (6 bases). Trimming removed 5 bases at V and 5 bases at J, with 12 bases between. CDR3 length: 13 amino acids. Germline loops: CDR1 MNHEY, CDR2 SMNVEV (reference sequence). DNA for the CDR3: TGTGCCAGCAGTCTCACAGGGATTTATGGCTACACCTTC. This sequence encodes CASSLTGIYGYTF.

The chain carries TRBV4-1 and TRBJ2-1; maybe TRBD2 (6 bases). Germline-derived CDR1 and CDR2 are MGHRA and YSYEKL. This CDR3 contains 16 residues. Trimming removed 0 bases at V and 4 bases at J, with 13 bases between. This CDR3 reads CASSQEEGSGYNEQFF. The CDR3 bases are TGCGCCAGCAGCCAAGAGGAGGGGTCAGGTTACAATGAGCAGTTCTTC.

The CDR3 loop is CASSPGAAKNIQYF. The CDR3 DNA sequence: TGTGCCAGCAGCCCAGGAGCGGCCAAAAACATTCAGTACTTC. This chain connects TRBV7-2 to TRBJ2-4; D not resolved. The CDR3 is 14 residues long. V lost 5 bases and J lost 1, with 9 bases in between. CDR1 is SGHTA and CDR2 is FQGNSA in the germline V gene.

Remarks on this clone: This CDR3 is also generated by other DNA sequences in the sample. V gene TRBV4-1 combines with J gene TRBJ2-5, with 11 bases fitting TRBD2. The end of the DNA fits TRBJ2-7 better, so the J call may be wrong. The germline V gene encodes CDR1 MGHRA and CDR2 YSYEKL. The CDR3 spans 16 residues. This CDR3 reads CASSQGLAGGTYEQYF. CDR3 DNA: TGCGCCAGCAGCCAAGGGTTAGCGGGGGGGACCTACGAGCAGTACTTC.

The V call is TRBV29-1, the J call TRBJ2-1; perhaps TRBD2 as D (7 bases). The V gene's germline CDR1 is SQVTM and CDR2 ANQGSEA. V shed 7 bases and J shed 6 bases, with 19 bases lying between them. The CDR3 totals 14 residues. CDR3 in amino acids: CSARGAGEVNEQFF. The CDR3 region has the DNA TGCAGCGCCCGGGGGGCAGGGGAGGTCAATGAGCAGTTCTTC.

The chain links TRBV5-8 to TRBJ1-2; 9 positions agree with TRBD1. CDR3 length equals 15 residues. Germline trimming cut 4 bases from V and 5 bases from J; bases unmatched to any gene: 9. Germline assignment: CDR1 SGHTS and CDR2 YDEGEE. The CDR3 DNA is TGTGCCAGCAGCCTAGGGACAGGGCCGGGGTATGGCTACACCTTC. It specifies CASSLGTGPGYGYTF.

This rearrangement joins TRBV5-1 to TRBJ2-5, with 11 bases that match TRBD2. The CDR3 is 14 amino acids. Germline CDR1 is SGHRS and CDR2 is YFSETQ. Unmatched junction bases numbered 5, after V lost 6 bases and J lost 4 bases. The CDR3 reads CASKISGGAETQYF. The CDR3 DNA reads as TGCGCCAGCAAAATTAGCGGGGGGGCAGAGACCCAGTACTTC.